This is a list of T cell receptor beta chains from one sample in a study of early T cells in non-severe SARS-CoV-2 infection. TCRdb re-analysed the 5' RACE reads in MiXCR, keeping a single row per CDR3 protein. The sample contains 70,000 to 90,000 distinct CDR3 sequences, about 11% of which appear only once. Source material: whole blood. The receptors derive from an adult who was a healthcare worker with PCR-confirmed SARS-CoV-2 infection or an uninfected control (not recorded which). The CDR3 runs from the conserved cysteine through the conserved F or W. D genes are given only for firm matches. Size tells how often a clone was seen (once, few, many) or the class of an expanded clone, and some rows leave it out.

TRBD2 TRBJ2-3 few TRBV12-3/TRBV12-4 TGTGCCAGCAGTTTAGCGCAGAGCGGGGTGCGCACAGATACGCAGTATTTT CASSLAQSGVRTDTQYF
- TRBJ2-7 few TRBV27 TGTGCCAGCAGTTTTCTCAGGATAGGGGAGCAGTACTTC CASSFLRIGEQYF
- TRBJ2-1 - TRBV12-3/TRBV12-4 TGTGCCAGCAGCCGCCCTGCGGTTACGGGTAATGAGCAGTTCTTC CASSRPAVTGNEQFF
TRBD1 TRBJ1-5 - TRBV3-1 TGTGCCAGCAGCACGACAGGGCGGCAGCCCCAGCATTTT CASSTTGRQPQHF
TRBD1 TRBJ1-6 - TRBV5-6 TGTGCCAGCAGTCTCCGGGACAGGGTTGATTCACCCCTCCACTTT CASSLRDRVDSPLHF
- TRBJ2-7 many TRBV29-1 TGCAGCGTTGAAGTCCTCGACAGCCCGGCCCCCTACGAGCAGTACTTC CSVEVLDSPAPYEQYF
TRBD1 TRBJ1-4 few TRBV12-3/TRBV12-4 TGTGCCAGCAGGTCCAGGGGGAGAGAAAAACTGTTTTTT CASRSRGREKLFF
- TRBJ1-6 - TRBV6-5 TGTGCCAGCTCGCAGATCGGTCAGAATTCACCCCTCCACTTT CASSQIGQNSPLHF
- TRBJ1-3 - TRBV29-1 TGCAGCGTTGATCAACAGGCGGTTGGAAACACCATATATTTT CSVDQQAVGNTIYF
- TRBJ2-2 many TRBV30 TGTGCCTGGAGTGGTTGGGGTCCCGGGGAGCTGTTTTTT CAWSGWGPGELFF
- TRBJ1-2 - TRBV19 TGTGCCAGTAGTACCTATGGTCCCTATGGCTACACCTTC CASSTYGPYGYTF
- TRBJ2-1 - TRBV21-1 TGTGCCAACAGCAGACAGGGGGCGTCCGATGAGCAGTTCTTC CANSRQGASDEQFF
- TRBJ1-1 many TRBV6-4 TGTGCCAGCAAGATTAATCCGGGACACACTGAAGCTTTCTTT CASKINPGHTEAFF
- TRBJ2-5 few TRBV29-1 TGCAGCGCCCCCGGCCCGTACCAAGAGACCCAGTACTTC CSAPGPYQETQYF
- TRBJ2-5 many TRBV11-2 TGTGCCAGCAGCTCCGGGCCCTCCCCAGGGACCCAGTACTTC CASSSGPSPGTQYF
TRBD1 TRBJ2-3 - TRBV20-1 TGCAGTGCTGGGACAGGGTATACTGAAGATACGCAGTATTTT CSAGTGYTEDTQYF
TRBD2 TRBJ2-5 few TRBV12-3/TRBV12-4 TGTGCCAGCAGTTCATGGGGTAGCGGGGGGGCAATCTGGGAGACCCAGTACTTC CASSSWGSGGAIWETQYF
- TRBJ2-7 - TRBV6-1 TGTGCCAGCAGCGGAAGCAGGGGCTACGAGCAGTACTTC CASSGSRGYEQYF
- TRBJ2-5 - TRBV4-1 TGCGCCAGCAGCTCCGGACTTATCCAAGAGACCCAGTACTTC CASSSGLIQETQYF
- TRBJ1-1 few TRBV10-3 TGTGCCATCAGTGATCTGGCAGGGGCGGACACTGAAGCTTTCTTT CAISDLAGADTEAFF
TRBD1 TRBJ2-2 - TRBV7-2 TGTGTCAGCAGCCACAGGGGATACACCGGGGAGCTGTTTTTT CVSSHRGYTGELFF
TRBD1 TRBJ2-7 few TRBV2 TGTGCCAGCAGGGGTCGGGACAGTTACTCCTACGAGCAGTACTTC CASRGRDSYSYEQYF
- TRBJ1-1 - TRBV20-1 TGCAGTGCTAGAGATCACGGGGCCCCCGGCACTGAAGCTTTCTTT CSARDHGAPGTEAFF
- TRBJ2-7 - TRBV6-1 TGTGCCAGCAGGGAGATCTACGAGCAGTACTTC CASREIYEQYF
TRBD1 TRBJ2-5 many TRBV2 TGTGCCAGCAGTGCGGGACAGGGGCGGGCAGAGACCCAGTACTTC CASSAGQGRAETQYF
- TRBJ2-6 few TRBV9 TGTGCCAGCAGCGTAGGTTACTCTGGGGCCAACGTCCTGACTTTC CASSVGYSGANVLTF
- TRBJ2-4 many TRBV5-1 TGCGCCAGCAGCTTGGCCCCCGAATCAGCCAAAAACATTCAGTACTTC CASSLAPESAKNIQYF